This T cell receptor beta chain is from a study of T cells in Graves' hyperthyroidism and ophthalmopathy (dated by TCRdb to 2018 to 2020). Background on the whole study: Peripheral blood was collected at initial diagnosis, before any treatment. In about six Graves' hyperthyroidism patients, the study also compared T-cell repertoires from thyroid tissue with T-cell repertoires from blood. To identify distinguishing TCR V-J signatures, a discovery cohort of around 100 patients was used, comprising 43 with Graves' ophthalmopathy and 57 with stable Graves' hyperthyroidism. Following sampling, methimazole starting at 30 mg daily was given to hyperthyroidism patients, and high-dose intravenous methylprednisolone was given to ophthalmopathy patients. Whether ophthalmopathy could be predicted prospectively was tested in an independent validation cohort made up of 18 to 20 hyperthyroidism patients plus 17 patients who later progressed to ophthalmopathy. According to the paper, TCR Vbeta CDR3 sequencing was carried out on approximately 140 peripheral blood samples, which came from approximately 43 ophthalmopathy, under 80 hyperthyroidism and roughly 17 progressor patients. The approximately 97 discovery patients were randomly divided into training and test sets at a 7:3 ratio. Study-level results and caveats: Sample size was not statistically predetermined, and blinding of investigators to group allocation was not performed. Most expanded thyroid clonotypes (frequency above 0.001) were also found in blood, which suggests that blood repertoires may mirror thyroid immune responses. During validation, the model predicted progression to ophthalmopathy a median of roughly 7.1 months ahead of onset, with around 65% sensitivity and 72.22% specificity. A model built on a 13 V-J signature distinguished ophthalmopathy from stable hyperthyroidism, reaching 87.88% sensitivity and approximately 83% specificity in cross-validation and 80%/75% in testing.

A remark on this clonotype: Its antigen is unknown. No much larger clone is present one base from it, and per-base qualities are unavailable.

Amplification of TCR beta CDR3 regions was carried out from RNA transcripts. For the first round of RT-PCR on the TCR CDR3, the HTBI primer set was used together with the Qiagen OneStep RT-PCR kit. Libraries were constructed in a second round of multiplex PCR, after which size selection and purification were carried out. Sequencing of the libraries was done on an Illumina HiSeq2000 using paired-end 100 bp reads. The paper's processing steps were these. Raw data were processed with SOAPnuke, discarding reads with adapters, uncalled bases, mean Phred below 15, or no exact constant-primer or identifier match. COPE v1.2.5 was used to merge high-quality paired reads, and clonotypes were defined as unique nucleotide sequences. MiTCR v1.1 was used to align the clonotypes against IMGT TRBV, TRBD and TRBJ reference segments. The analysis was restricted to V-J combinations with a frequency above 0.0001, which together covered 99% to 99.2% of the repertoires. The TCS score was defined as the ratio of F50 (clonal expansion) to E x V (chaos), calculated using BLOSUM62-based TCRdist between CDR3 peptides within each V-J. Welch's t-statistics and random forest reduced fewer than 550 V-J features to 10 to 15, which were used in a naive Bayes classifier (R e1071). TCRdb's own reprocessing of the public reads used fastp at Q25 and MiXCR and kept productive beta chains. Rows are combined by CDR3 protein, so each entry shows the most common genes and DNA. TCRdb, rather than the study authors, made the V and J calls. The sample contains over 350,000 distinct CDR3 sequences, around 20% of them found a single time. Around 40% of the sample is taken by the ten largest.

Ophthalmopathy patients had moderately to severely active disease, with a Clinical Activity Score of 3 or more, a NOSPECS grade of 4 or more, and a disease duration of less than 3 months. Any patient with an uncontrolled infection, another autoimmune disease, pregnancy or lactation was excluded. Diagnoses were based on clinical symptoms, serum thyroxine and TRAb, thyroid ultrasound and orbital computed tomography. PBMCs were isolated from more than 8 ml of fresh peripheral blood by Ficoll-Paque density gradient centrifugation. Trizol reagent was used to extract total RNA, and RNA quality was then checked on an Agilent 2100 Bioanalyzer. Per the germline V gene (reference sequence), LGHDT is the CDR1 and YNNKEL is the CDR2. Trimming removed 5 bases from V and 6 bases from J, leaving 16 bases between the germline ends. The CDR3, from cysteine to phenylalanine, totals 14 residues. Only the CDR3 DNA is retained, 42 bases long and in frame from the first base.

The receptor was isolated from a young man with Graves' ophthalmopathy. The specimen was blood. The V and J genes are TRBV3-1 and TRBJ1-1, and possibly TRBD1, on 6 matching bases. The bases read TGTGCCAGCAGCAACAGGGTTCATCAGTCTGAAGCTTTCTTT. Its translation reads: CASSNRVHQSEAFF.